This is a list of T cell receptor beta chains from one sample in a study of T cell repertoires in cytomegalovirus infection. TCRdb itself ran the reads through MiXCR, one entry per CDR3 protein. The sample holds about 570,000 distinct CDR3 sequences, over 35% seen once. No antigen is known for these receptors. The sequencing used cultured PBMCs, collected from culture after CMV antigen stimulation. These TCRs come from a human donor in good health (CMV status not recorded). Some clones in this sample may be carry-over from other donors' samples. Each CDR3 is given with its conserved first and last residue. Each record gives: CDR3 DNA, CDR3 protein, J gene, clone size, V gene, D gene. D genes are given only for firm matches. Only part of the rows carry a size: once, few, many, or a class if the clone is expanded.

DNA: TGTGCCGGCAGTTCCTCCCCAGGGGCTTGGAAGGAAAAACTGTTTTTT; CDR3: CAGSSSPGAWKEKLFF; J: TRBJ1-4; size: -; V: TRBV27; D: -
DNA: TGTGCCAGCAGTTATCGAGTCGGGGACGGCACAGATACGCAGTATTTT; CDR3: CASSYRVGDGTDTQYF; J: TRBJ2-3; size: -; V: TRBV6-2/TRBV6-3; D: -
DNA: TGTGCTAGTGGTTTGGTCCATGACAGGGGGCACACCGGGGAGCTGTTTTTT; CDR3: CASGLVHDRGHTGELFF; J: TRBJ2-2; size: few; V: TRBV12-5; D: TRBD1
DNA: TGTGCCAGCAGCTTGGGACTTTCGTATGAAGCTTTCTTT; CDR3: CASSLGLSYEAFF; J: TRBJ1-1; size: few; V: TRBV11-3; D: -
DNA: TGTGCCAGCAGCCTACCAGGAGGGGCCCAGTACTTC; CDR3: CASSLPGGAQYF; J: TRBJ2-5; size: once; V: TRBV11-3; D: -
DNA: TGTGCTAGTGGTCCGGGTAGGACTGCGCCTTACAATGAGCAGTTCTTC; CDR3: CASGPGRTAPYNEQFF; J: TRBJ2-1; size: few; V: TRBV12-5; D: -
DNA: TGTGCCAGCAGGGTGCCCGGGACAGGGAATCAGCCCCAGCATTTT; CDR3: CASRVPGTGNQPQHF; J: TRBJ1-5; size: few; V: TRBV6-6; D: TRBD1
DNA: TGTGCCAGCAGCTTAGGTCAGGGCGGGAATTCACCCCTCCACTTT; CDR3: CASSLGQGGNSPLHF; J: TRBJ1-6; size: few; V: TRBV7-2; D: -
DNA: TGTGCCAGCAGCCGATGGGTGATCAATTCACCCCTCCACTTT; CDR3: CASSRWVINSPLHF; J: TRBJ1-6; size: -; V: TRBV7-6; D: -
DNA: TGTGCCAGCAGCTTAGTCCTGACAGGGAGATTGGTAGATACGCAGTATTTT; CDR3: CASSLVLTGRLVDTQYF; J: TRBJ2-3; size: many; V: TRBV7-2; D: TRBD1
DNA: TGTGCCAGCAGCTTTCTACCGGGACAGGGAGGAGAGACCCAGTACTTC; CDR3: CASSFLPGQGGETQYF; J: TRBJ2-5; size: few; V: TRBV7-2; D: TRBD1
DNA: TGTGCCACCAGCAGAGGAACCCAGGGAGGACTAGCATTGGAGACCCAGTACTTC; CDR3: CATSRGTQGGLALETQYF; J: TRBJ2-5; size: -; V: TRBV15; D: TRBD2
DNA: TGCAGTGCCCCTCGGGACACCCAATCCAGGCAGTACTTC; CDR3: CSAPRDTQSRQYF; J: TRBJ2-7; size: -; V: TRBV20-1; D: -
DNA: TGTGCCAGCAGTTACTCGACCGGTGGGGAGACCCAGTACTTC; CDR3: CASSYSTGGETQYF; J: TRBJ2-5; size: -; V: TRBV6-8; D: -
DNA: TGTGCCAGCAGCCAAGAGATCCGGGGGAAGTCCTACAATGAGCAGTTCTTC; CDR3: CASSQEIRGKSYNEQFF; J: TRBJ2-1; size: -; V: TRBV14; D: -
DNA: TGTGCCAGCAGCTTAGCCCGGGACAAAGAGACCCAGTACTTC; CDR3: CASSLARDKETQYF; J: TRBJ2-5; size: -; V: TRBV7-7; D: -
DNA: TGTGCCAGCAGCTTAGTTCATGGAACCGGGGAGCTGTTTTTT; CDR3: CASSLVHGTGELFF; J: TRBJ2-2; size: few; V: TRBV7-6; D: -
DNA: TGTGCCAGCAGTCGGACTGTGGGCTCCTACAATGAGCAGTTCTTC; CDR3: CASSRTVGSYNEQFF; J: TRBJ2-1; size: -; V: TRBV12-3/TRBV12-4; D: -
DNA: TGTGCCAGCAGCTCCGACGGACGGATGAACACTGAAGCTTTCTTT; CDR3: CASSSDGRMNTEAFF; J: TRBJ1-1; size: -; V: TRBV7-6; D: -